This TCR beta chain was sequenced in a study of graft-versus-host responses after intestinal transplantation. Study-wide context: Anti-thymocyte globulin induction preceded roughly 3 years of tacrolimus and steroid maintenance in all recipients. The study, taken as a whole, reports: GvH clones appeared in recipient marrow, some first in ileum or blood. Early after transplant, HvG declines were associated with peak levels of circulating GvH clones. The study found high graft-versus-host to host-versus-graft clonal ratios in allografts of patients with graft-donor T cell macrochimerism.

CDR3 length: 13 residues. CDR1 is SGDLS and CDR2 is YYNGEE in the germline V gene. The V end was cut by 0 bases, the J end by 9 bases, with 10 bases between. Here immunoSEQ multiplex PCR was the method, and the copy in TCRdb shows in-frame clones only, minus some. The data hold around 130,000 clones, with 90% to 95% observed a single time. Remarks on this clone: Its antigen is unidentified.

The rearrangement links TRBV9 to TRBJ1-3, with no clear D. The input for sequencing was unstimulated CD4+ T cells sorted from spleen or lymph node cells, taken before intestinal transplant. This clonotype was sampled from a human donor who received an intestinal transplant. Here the CDR3 DNA reads TGTGCCAGCAGCGTAGAAATGGGCGGCACCATATATTTT. It yields the protein CASSVEMGGTIYF.